Listed here are 23 T cell receptor beta chains from one sample, sequenced in a study of T-cell memory formation after mild COVID-19. TCRdb itself ran the 5' RACE reads through MiXCR, one entry per CDR3 protein. The data hold hundreds of thousands of distinct CDR3 sequences, with roughly 18% observed a single time. The specimen sequenced was PBMCs or a T cell subset sorted from them (not recorded which). The receptor set was obtained from an adult woman who had mild COVID-19 (a few samples of this study predate the infection). Cell type and time point are not known.

The chain carries TRBV4-1 and TRBJ1-4; no definite D call. V lost 8 bases and J lost 5, with 12 bases in between. Germline CDR1 reads MGHRA; CDR2 reads YSYEKL. The CDR3 extends over 13 amino acids. CDR3 loop: CASSLTRNEKLFF. In DNA form, the CDR3 reads TGCGCCAGCTCCCTCACCAGGAATGAAAAACTGTTTTTT.

This clonotype was found many times. The chain recombines TRBV20-1 with TRBJ1-1, with no clear D. The V end lost 5 bases, the J end lost 0 bases, and 7 bases lay between the germline ends. The germline gives CDR1 DFQATT, CDR2 SNEGSKA (reference sequence). CDR3 size: 12 residues. This CDR3 is CSAQLMNTEAFF. The CDR3 DNA sequence: TGCAGTGCTCAACTTATGAACACTGAAGCTTTCTTT.

This clonotype has only a few counts. The J gene is TRBJ2-3, the V gene TRBV20-1; TRBD1 matches 12 bases. J was trimmed by 6 bases and V by 6 bases; bases with no gene match: 7. The length of the CDR3 is 14 residues. Germline V lookup: CDR1 DFQATT, CDR2 SNEGSKA (reference sequence). The CDR3 sequence: CSASGQGAADTQYF. The CDR3 DNA is TGCAGTGCATCGGGACAGGGGGCTGCGGATACGCAGTATTTT.

This clonotype was detected only a few times. The chain couples TRBV9 to TRBJ1-1, with a tentative D call TRBD1 (5 bases). CDR1 is SGDLS and CDR2 is YYNGEE in the germline V gene. V was pared by 4 bases and J by 1 base, with 14 bases between. This CDR3 has 15 amino acids. CDR3 sequence (DNA): TGTGCCAGCAGCATACCTTCAGGGAGGAACACTGAAGCTTTCTTT. Protein: CASSIPSGRNTEAFF.

This clonotype has a handful of counts. The rearrangement uses TRBV29-1 and TRBJ2-7; the match to TRBD1 covers 9 bases. The junction had 3 bases not matched to a gene; V was cut back by 5 bases and J by 4 bases. CDR3 length equals 12 residues. The V gene's germline CDR1 is SQVTM and CDR2 ANQGSEA. The CDR3 bases are TGCAGCGTTAGCGGACAGGGGTACGAGCAGTACTTC. It codes for CSVSGQGYEQYF.

V usage is TRBV4-1 and J usage is TRBJ2-7; the D call may be TRBD1 or TRBD2 (5 bases each). V was clipped by 3 bases and J by 0 bases, with 12 bases between them. Germline V gene data show CDR1 as MGHRA and CDR2 as YSYEKL. The CDR3 length is 15 residues. The CDR3 sequence is CASSQGPDYSYEQYF. CDR3 nucleotides: TGCGCCAGCAGCCAGGGACCCGATTACTCCTACGAGCAGTACTTC.

The CDR3 region is CASSYSTGDPNTEAFF. The DNA for the CDR3 is TGTGCCAGCAGTTACTCTACTGGGGACCCCAACACTGAAGCTTTCTTT. This sequence joins TRBV6-5 and TRBJ1-1; possibly TRBD1 for D (5 bases). Germline V gene sequence: CDR1 MNHEY, CDR2 SVGAGI. V was pared by 0 bases and J by 2 bases, with 13 bases between. The CDR3 is 16 amino acids.

This clonotype was detected once. This chain connects TRBV3-2 to TRBJ2-7. TRBV3-2 is noted as a pseudogene. The CDR3 runs 14 residues. The CDR3 here is CASSQDRIAYEQYF. CDR3 DNA: TGTGCCAGCAGCCAAGACAGAATCGCCTACGAGCAGTACTTC.

J is TRBJ2-5 and V is TRBV7-3, with TRBD2 as a possible D gene (5 bases). Germline V CDR1 and CDR2: SGHTA, FQGTGA. CDR3 length: 15 amino acids. V was shortened by 1 base and J by 4 bases, with 13 bases between the two germline ends. The DNA for the CDR3 is TGTGCCAGCAGCTTAAATTCGAGGGATGGAGAGACCCAGTACTTC. Its protein product is CASSLNSRDGETQYF.

The gene calls are TRBV29-1 and TRBJ1-5; TRBD1 matches 10 bases. CDR3 size: 17 residues. J was trimmed by 4 bases and V by 0 bases; bases with no gene match: 9. The germline gives CDR1 SQVTM, CDR2 ANQGSEA. The CDR3 here is CSVEDLRDRGRNQPQHF. DNA of the CDR3: TGCAGCGTTGAAGACCTCCGGGACAGGGGAAGGAATCAGCCCCAGCATTTT.

The chain links TRBV10-3 to TRBJ1-2; D not certain. Germline CDR1 reads ENHRY; CDR2 reads SYGVKD. V gave up 3 bases and J gave up 3 bases, with 11 bases separating them. This CDR3 is 14 amino acids long. The CDR3 here is CAISEKGMDYGYTF. For the CDR3, the DNA is TGTGCCATCAGTGAAAAGGGTATGGACTATGGCTACACCTTC.

This chain connects TRBV4-1 to TRBJ1-5; D call uncertain. The length of the CDR3 is 18 residues. With 0 bases removed from V and 3 bases from J, the gap between germline ends came to 18 bases. Germline CDR1 is MGHRA and CDR2 is YSYEKL. The CDR3 loop is CASSQDPLTTFLNQPQHF. For the CDR3, the DNA is TGCGCCAGCAGCCAAGATCCACTAACTACATTCCTCAATCAGCCCCAGCATTTT.

This rearrangement joins TRBV2 to TRBJ1-5, with D maybe TRBD1 (5 bases). There are 13 residues in the CDR3. The V end was cut by 4 bases, the J end by 5 bases, with 9 bases between. Germline V gene sequence: CDR1 SNHLY, CDR2 FYNNEI. The CDR3 DNA reads TGTGCCAGCAGTGTGGGAGGGGATCAGCCCCAGCATTTT. This translates into CASSVGGDQPQHF.

This clonotype was recorded a few times. The chain recombines TRBV6-5 with TRBJ1-2, with 9 positions matching TRBD1. Germline CDR1 MNHEY, CDR2 SVGAGI. CDR3 length: 14 residues. V trimming: 0 bases; J trimming: 4 bases; junction bases outside the gene matches: 0. CDR3 amino acids: CASSYSTGGYGYTF. For the CDR3, the DNA is TGTGCCAGCAGTTACTCGACAGGGGGCTATGGCTACACCTTC.

This clonotype was recorded at least ten times. In nucleotides, the CDR3 is TGTGCCAGCAGCCACAACGAGGACTATGGGGACATTCAGTACTTC. Its translation: CASSHNEDYGDIQYF. The chain joins TRBV14 to TRBJ2-4, with D possibly matching TRBD2 (6 bases). The CDR3 covers 15 residues. CDR1 and CDR2 (germline): SGHDN, FVKESK. V was clipped by 3 bases and J by 8 bases, with 17 bases between them.

The V gene is TRBV6-5, the J gene TRBJ2-2, with D hard to call. V was shortened by 2 bases and J by 5 bases, with 9 bases between the two germline ends. The CDR3 is 14 residues long. The germline V gene encodes CDR1 MNHEY and CDR2 SVGAGI. The CDR3 DNA sequence: TGTGCCAGCAGTTACACAGCTTATACCGGGGAGCTGTTTTTT. Translating it yields CASSYTAYTGELFF.

This clonotype was counted between two and nine times. This chain links TRBV6-6 with TRBJ2-5; TRBD1 aligns across 9 bases. Germline-derived CDR1 and CDR2 are MNHNY and SVGAGI (reference sequence). This CDR3 has 15 residues. After removal of 4 bases from V and 5 bases from J, the junction contained 8 bases not matched to a gene. In DNA, the CDR3 is TGTGCCAGCAGTTCGGGACAGGGAGGATGGGAGACCCAGTACTTC. Residues: CASSSGQGGWETQYF.

The chain carries TRBV7-3 and TRBJ1-1; D call uncertain. Trimming pared 2 bases from V and 0 bases from J, leaving 10 bases between. CDR1 is SGHTA, CDR2 FQGTGA, per germline. This CDR3 has 15 residues. The CDR3 nucleotides are TGTGCCAGCAGCTTATCGGTAGGGATGAACACTGAAGCTTTCTTT. This codes for CASSLSVGMNTEAFF. Looking up the rest from reference TRBV7-3 and TRBJ1-1 gives the full variable domain: GAGVSQTPSNKVTEKGKYVELRCDPISGHTALYWYRQSLGQGPEFLIYFQGTGAADDSGLPNDRFFAVRPEGSVSTLKIQRTERGDSAVYLCASSLSVGMNTEAFFGQGTRLTVV.

The V gene is TRBV20-1, the J gene TRBJ2-1, with TRBD2 matching over 10 bases. CDR1 and CDR2 from the germline V gene are DFQATT and SNEGSKA (reference sequence). V lost 8 bases, J lost 4 bases, and 5 bases stayed unmatched. The CDR3 has 13 amino acids. The CDR3 loop is CSSLAGLYNEQFF. CDR3 DNA sequence: TGCAGTTCACTAGCGGGATTATACAATGAGCAGTTCTTC.

Ten or more counts support this clonotype. The chain is built from TRBV2 and TRBJ2-2; D remains unclear. The germline CDR1 and CDR2 sequences are SNHLY and FYNNEI. This CDR3 has 13 residues. V shed 8 bases and J shed 8 bases, with 15 bases lying between them. Written as DNA, the CDR3 is TGTGCCAGCCTCGAGGAATCGTGGGGGGAGCTGTTTTTT. This sequence encodes CASLEESWGELFF. Full variable domain (missing parts from reference TRBV2 and TRBJ2-2): EPEVTQTPSHQVTQMGQEVILRCVPISNHLYFYWYRQILGQKVEFLVSFYNNEISEKSEIFDDQFSVERPDGSNFTLKIRSTKLEDSAMYFCASLEESWGELFFGEGSRLTVL.

The chain recombines TRBV27 with TRBJ2-3; weak D call: TRBD1 (6 bases). Germline lookup yields CDR1 MNHEY and CDR2 SMNVEV (reference sequence). V shed 10 bases and J shed 2 bases, with 19 bases lying between them. The CDR3 extends over 15 amino acids. CDR3: CATSTQGGVTDTQYF. DNA of the CDR3: TGTGCCACCTCCACCCAAGGGGGTGTCACAGATACGCAGTATTTT.

The rearrangement uses TRBV20-1 and TRBJ1-5; D perhaps matches TRBD1 (6 bases). Germline CDR1 reads DFQATT; CDR2 reads SNEGSKA (reference sequence). With 3 bases removed from V and 0 bases from J, the gap between germline ends came to 15 bases. The length of the CDR3 is 16 residues. CDR3: CSASTGNGFSNQPQHF. CDR3 DNA: TGCAGTGCTAGTACAGGGAATGGGTTTAGCAATCAGCCCCAGCATTTT.

The chain joins TRBV6-5 to TRBJ1-1, with D unclear. The germline V gene encodes CDR1 MNHEY and CDR2 SVGAGI. The CDR3 contains 14 residues. With 10 bases removed from V and 3 bases from J, the gap between germline ends came to 18 bases. This CDR3 is CATKLGTSYTEAFF. The CDR3 DNA is TGTGCCACTAAACTGGGAACTTCGTACACTGAAGCTTTCTTT.